The 18 T cell receptor beta chains below come from one sample, sequenced in a study of cytomegalovirus exposure and HLA in healthy donors. Primers included in the PCR were 60 Vbeta and 13 Jbeta primers. Some clones are missing from TCRdb's copy, which holds only in-frame ones; the method was immunoSEQ multiplex PCR. Altogether around 130,000 clones are present, 60% to 85% being singletons, with the ten largest covering about 2.7%. Sequenced sample: PBMCs. The receptors derive from a woman in her 40s in good health and CMV-seropositive.

This chain joins TRBV10-3 and TRBJ1-1; 8 bases agree with TRBD1. This CDR3 spans 15 amino acids. CDR1 and CDR2 from the germline V gene are ENHRY and SYGVKD. V gave up 6 bases and J gave up 1 base; unmatched junction bases: 7. This CDR3 is CAIRVNRGANTEAFF. In DNA form, the CDR3 reads TGTGCCATCAGGGTGAACAGGGGGGCGAACACTGAAGCTTTCTTT.

This clone was seen only once. CDR3 in DNA: TGTGCCTGGAGTGTCGGGGTACCCTACGAGCAGTACTTC. Protein product: CAWSVGVPYEQYF. The J gene is TRBJ2-7, the V gene TRBV30; TRBD2 might be the D (5 bases). V was clipped by 0 bases and J by 2 bases, with 8 bases between them. Germline CDR1 GTSNPN, CDR2 SVGIG (reference sequence). The CDR3 runs to 13 residues.

The chain has TRBV9 and TRBJ2-7; D is possibly TRBD2 (6 bases). The CDR3 has 14 residues. V lost 0 bases, J lost 3 bases, and 10 bases lay in between. Germline loops: CDR1 SGDLS, CDR2 YYNGEE. The CDR3 loop is CASSVEASDYEQYF. CDR3 nucleotide sequence: TGTGCCAGCAGCGTAGAGGCTAGCGACTACGAGCAGTACTTC.

The table lists this clone with a count of one. DNA for the CDR3: TGTGCCAGCAGCCAATTCACTAGCGGATCCTACGAGCAGTACTTC. It specifies CASSQFTSGSYEQYF. V usage is TRBV16 and J usage is TRBJ2-7; 8 bases agree with TRBD2. The J segment lost 1 base and the V segment lost 1 base, leaving 3 bases of the junction unmatched. CDR1 KGHSY and CDR2 FQNENV come from the germline V gene. This CDR3 region has 15 residues.

V usage is TRBV28 and J usage is TRBJ2-4, with a weak D call TRBD2 (6 bases). Germline V lookup: CDR1 MDHEN, CDR2 SYDVKM. The CDR3 is 15 residues long. V was clipped by 6 bases and J by 6 bases, with 18 bases between them. The CDR3 is CASSLESAGGNIQYF. Written as DNA, the CDR3 is TGTGCCAGCAGCTTGGAGTCAGCCGGGGGAAACATTCAGTACTTC. The variable domain in full, with the rest retrieved from reference TRBV28 and TRBJ2-4, is DVKVTQSSRYLVKRTGEKVFLECVQDMDHENMFWYRQDPGLGLRLIYFSYDVKMKEKGDIPEGYSVSREKKERFSLILESASTNQTSMYLCASSLESAGGNIQYFGAGTRLSVL.

This rearrangement joins TRBV6-5 to TRBJ2-3, with TRBD2 matching over 9 bases. CDR1 MNHEY and CDR2 SVGAGI come from the germline V gene. J gave up 4 bases and V 4 bases, and 6 bases lay outside the gene matches. The CDR3 loop spans 15 amino acids. CDR3 bases: TGTGCCAGCAGTTTCTTGGGCGGGAGGGCAGATACGCAGTATTTT. It yields the protein CASSFLGGRADTQYF.

V and J are TRBV7-2 and TRBJ1-1; D unclear. Germline assignment: CDR1 SGHTA and CDR2 FQGNSA. V was cut by 4 bases and J by 1 base, with 10 bases left in between. CDR3 length: 14 residues. CDR3 bases: TGTGCCAGCAGCTCGTGGGAGGGGAACACTGAAGCTTTCTTT. Translating gives CASSSWEGNTEAFF.

The CDR3: CASSLGDAGFLNEKLFF. The CDR3 DNA sequence: TGCGCCAGCAGCTTGGGGGACGCGGGGTTCTTAAATGAAAAACTGTTTTTT. The chain combines TRBV5-1 with TRBJ1-4; TRBD1 is a possible D gene (5 bases). CDR1 and CDR2 (germline): SGHRS, YFSETQ. V was trimmed by 0 bases and J by 5 bases, leaving 17 bases between them. CDR3 length: 17 amino acids.

This clone was seen only once. The chain links TRBV11-1 to TRBJ1-1, with 8 positions matching TRBD1. This CDR3 is built from 13 residues. The germline CDR1 and CDR2 sequences are SGHAT and FQDESV (reference sequence). The trim removed 5 bases at V and 4 bases at J, leaving 3 bases unmatched. CDR3 coding DNA: TGTGCCAGCAGCCATACAGGGGGCACTGAAGCTTTCTTT. It codes for CASSHTGGTEAFF.

In this sample, this clone turned up a few times. V and J are TRBV6-1 and TRBJ2-7; TRBD2 matches 9 bases. V lost 2 bases and J lost 3; bases outside the gene matches: 5. The CDR3 is 15 residues long. Germline assignment: CDR1 MNHNS and CDR2 SASEGT. CDR3 in DNA: TGTGCCAGCAGTGAAACGACTAGCGGTTTCTACGAGCAGTACTTC. It is translated as CASSETTSGFYEQYF.

V usage is TRBV30 and J usage is TRBJ1-6; 9 nucleotides line up with TRBD1. CDR3 length: 12 residues. Losses at the gene ends were 8 bases for V and 7 bases for J; bases not matched to a gene: 3. CDR1 and CDR2 from the germline V gene are GTSNPN and SVGIG (reference sequence). The CDR3 reads CARDRENSPLHF. The CDR3, as DNA: TGTGCCCGGGACAGGGAAAATTCACCCCTCCACTTT.

The V call is TRBV6-5, the J call TRBJ1-2; TRBD1 is a possible D gene (5 bases). Trimming stripped 0 bases from V and 5 bases from J, with 10 bases between. CDR1 is MNHEY, CDR2 SVGAGI, per germline. The CDR3 consists of 14 residues. The CDR3 loop is CASSYSQGFYGYTF. The DNA for the CDR3 is TGTGCCAGCAGTTACTCCCAGGGATTTTATGGCTACACCTTC.

J is TRBJ1-5 and V is TRBV23-1, with 7 bases aligning to TRBD1. TRBV23-1 is given ORF status, its function remaining uncertain. Trimming at V came to 8 bases and at J to 2 bases, leaving 9 bases not matched to a gene. This CDR3 is 15 amino acids long. CDR3 in amino acids: CASRPPQGRNQPQHF. CDR3 nucleotides: TGCGCCAGCCGCCCCCCACAGGGGCGCAATCAGCCCCAGCATTTT.

The gene calls are TRBV29-1 and TRBJ2-3, with 11 bases fitting TRBD1. The germline gives CDR1 SQVTM, CDR2 ANQGSEA. The CDR3 has 14 residues. V trimming: 7 bases; J trimming: 4 bases; junction bases outside the gene matches: 7. DNA of the CDR3: TGCAGCGCCGAAAGGGGACAGGGGGCAGATACGCAGTATTTT. Translating gives CSAERGQGADTQYF.

CDR3 coding DNA: TGTGCCAGCAGTTACTCGGGACAGGGGGTGAATGAGCAGTTCTTC. This sequence encodes CASSYSGQGVNEQFF. This rearrangement joins TRBV6-6 to TRBJ2-1, with 11 positions matching TRBD1. Unmatched junction bases numbered 2, after V lost 0 bases and J lost 7 bases. CDR1 MNHNY and CDR2 SVGAGI come from the germline V gene (reference sequence). The CDR3 covers 15 residues.

This clone was seen a few times. The chain links TRBV18 to TRBJ2-1; the match to TRBD1 covers 8 bases. After removal of 6 bases from V and 3 bases from J, the junction contained 4 bases not matched to a gene. Germline-derived CDR1 and CDR2 are KGHSH and LQKENI. The length of the CDR3 is 14 residues. CDR3 loop: CASSGTGVYNEQFF. In nucleotides, the CDR3 is TGTGCCAGCTCCGGGACAGGCGTCTACAATGAGCAGTTCTTC.

The chain couples TRBV19 to TRBJ1-1, with a tentative D call TRBD1 (6 bases). V was shortened by 4 bases and J by 7 bases, with 10 bases between the two germline ends. The CDR3 has 12 amino acids. Germline CDR1 reads LNHDA; CDR2 reads SQIVND (reference sequence). The CDR3 DNA follows: TGTGCCAGTAGTACGGACAGAAATGAAGCTTTCTTT. Its protein is CASSTDRNEAFF.

The CDR3 DNA is TGTGCCAGCAGCGTGACAGGGAGCTCCTACAATGAGCAGTTCTTC. It encodes CASSVTGSSYNEQFF. V is TRBV9 and J is TRBJ2-1, with TRBD1 identical over 7 bases. The CDR3 sequence is 15 residues long. Trimming at V came to 2 bases and at J to 0 bases, leaving 2 bases not matched to a gene. Germline CDR1 SGDLS, CDR2 YYNGEE.